Listed here are 11 T cell receptor beta chains from one sample, sequenced in a study of blood T cell repertoires in COVID-19. Assay: immunoSEQ multiplex PCR; the TCRdb copy retains only in-frame clones and omits some. This sample has tens of thousands of clones, with roughly 87% found just once. The sequenced sample was peripheral blood. All receptors derive from a human donor in a cohort sampled during active COVID-19.

The chain couples TRBV28 to TRBJ1-1, with 9 nucleotides matching TRBD1. The ends lost 4 bases at V and 6 bases at J; junction bases unmatched: 9. CDR1 is MDHEN and CDR2 is SYDVKM in the germline V gene. CDR3 size: 15 residues. The CDR3 DNA reads TGTGCCAGCAGTTCCCCGGGACAGGGATCCGCTGAAGCTTTCTTT. This encodes CASSSPGQGSAEAFF.

This clone was detected only once. V is TRBV29-1 and J is TRBJ2-3; 11 nucleotides agree with TRBD2. Germline V gives CDR1 SQVTM, CDR2 ANQGSEA. The ends lost 5 bases at V and 1 base at J; junction bases unmatched: 2. This CDR3 comprises 14 residues. The DNA for the CDR3 is TGCAGCGTTACTAGCGGGAGTGGCACAGATACGCAGTATTTT. Residues: CSVTSGSGTDTQYF.

The rearrangement joins TRBV4-1 to TRBJ2-1, with 12 positions matching TRBD2. Germline lookup yields CDR1 MGHRA and CDR2 YSYEKL. V was clipped by 5 bases and J by 6 bases; unmatched bases: 2. The CDR3 covers 14 residues. DNA for the CDR3: TGCGCCAGCAGCTCTAGCGGGAGGGCCAATGAGCAGTTCTTC. It is translated as CASSSSGRANEQFF.

The chain carries TRBV19 and TRBJ2-1; tentatively, D is TRBD2 (6 bases). Germline V lookup: CDR1 LNHDA, CDR2 SQIVND (reference sequence). Trimming left V 6 bases short and J 8 bases short, with 17 bases between. The length of the CDR3 is 14 residues. The CDR3 is CASSLLGSSDEQFF. In nucleotides, the CDR3 is TGTGCCAGTAGCCTCCTCGGGAGTAGTGATGAGCAGTTCTTC.

The chain links TRBV18 to TRBJ2-7; D uncertain. CDR3 length: 17 amino acids. V dropped 0 bases and J dropped 0 bases, with 15 bases sitting between them. CDR1 and CDR2 from the germline V gene are KGHSH and LQKENI. CDR3 protein: CASSPPGLRLHSYEQYF. The CDR3 nucleotides read TGTGCCAGCTCACCACCGGGCTTGCGCCTACACTCCTACGAGCAGTACTTC. Using reference TRBV18 and TRBJ2-7 for the parts outside the CDR3, the full variable domain is NAGVMQNPRHLVRRRGQEARLRCSPMKGHSHVYWYRQLPEEGLKFMVYLQKENIIDESGMPKERFSAEFPKEGPSILRIQQVVRGDSAAYFCASSPPGLRLHSYEQYFGPGTRLTVT.

V and J are TRBV4-1 and TRBJ2-1; possibly TRBD2 for D (6 bases). Trimming cost V 11 bases and J 7 bases, with 18 bases left between them. From germline, CDR1 is MGHRA and CDR2 YSYEKL. This CDR3 is built from 13 residues. CDR3 DNA sequence: TGCGCCTCGGGACTCCCCGCGGAAAATGAGCAGTTCTTC. Translation: CASGLPAENEQFF.

The rearrangement joins TRBV11-2 to TRBJ2-2, with D possibly matching TRBD2 (5 bases). Germline-derived CDR1 and CDR2 are SGHAT and FQNNGV. The CDR3 has 15 amino acids. V was pared by 0 bases and J by 7 bases, with 12 bases between. CDR3 sequence reads: CASSLDARGGGELFF. The CDR3 DNA is TGTGCCAGCAGCTTAGATGCCAGAGGAGGCGGGGAGCTGTTTTTT.

This sequence joins TRBV7-3 and TRBJ2-3; D gene unclear. This CDR3 has 14 amino acids. Germline V gene lookup returns CDR1 SGHTA and CDR2 FQGTGA. The V and J ends lost 3 bases and 0 bases respectively, with 7 bases between them. CDR3 nucleotide sequence: TGTGCCAGCAGCTTCTCGCGTAGCACAGATACGCAGTATTTT. This sequence encodes CASSFSRSTDTQYF.

This clone came up once. The chain is built from TRBV5-4 and TRBJ2-1, with TRBD2 matching over 10 bases. V lost 3 bases, J lost 4 bases, and 4 bases stayed unmatched. Germline V gives CDR1 SGHNT, CDR2 YYREEE (reference sequence). The CDR3 is made up of 15 amino acids. The CDR3 bases are TGTGCCAGCAGCTCAGCGGGAGGGCCTTACAATGAGCAGTTCTTC. Encoded protein: CASSSAGGPYNEQFF.

This clone was detected once. The chain recombines TRBV29-1 with TRBJ2-1, with 15 bases fitting TRBD2. Trimming at V came to 6 bases and at J to 0 bases, leaving 6 bases not matched to a gene. This CDR3 has 17 residues. Germline-derived CDR1 and CDR2 are SQVTM and ANQGSEA. CDR3 DNA: TGCAGCGTCGATGGACTAGCGGGAGGGCGCTCCTACAATGAGCAGTTCTTC. Translated, it gives CSVDGLAGGRSYNEQFF.

As DNA, the CDR3 is TGTGCCAGCAGCCAGGAACGGGGGACGAACACTGAAGCTTTCTTT. As protein: CASSQERGTNTEAFF. The V and J genes are TRBV14 and TRBJ1-1; the D gene is possibly TRBD1 (5 bases). V lost 3 bases to trimming and J lost 1 base, with 12 bases between them. This CDR3 region has 15 residues. Per the germline V gene, CDR1 is SGHDN and CDR2 is FVKESK.